The sequence of this TCR beta chain was determined in a study of T cell responses to AZD1222 COVID-19 vaccine. Study as a whole: Second-dose intervals near 4 or 12 weeks were combined. Study results and limitations: Recipients of AZD1222 seropositive at baseline numbered only 6 or 7.

This CDR3 spans 12 amino acids. V gave up 6 bases and J gave up 7 bases, with 12 bases separating them. Some clones are missing from TCRdb's copy, which holds only in-frame ones; the method was immunoSEQ multiplex PCR. The sample yields 180,000 or so clones, roughly 88% seen once. As for this clone: The antigen remains undetermined.

Sequenced material: peripheral blood, taken on day 0 of AZD1222 vaccination. The receptor comes from an adult in good health. This sequence joins TRBV12-3 or TRBV12-4 and TRBJ1-2; D gene ambiguous. For the CDR3, the DNA is TGTGCCAGCAGCCCAGTCGGCGGTGGCTACACCTTC. Its translation is CASSPVGGGYTF.